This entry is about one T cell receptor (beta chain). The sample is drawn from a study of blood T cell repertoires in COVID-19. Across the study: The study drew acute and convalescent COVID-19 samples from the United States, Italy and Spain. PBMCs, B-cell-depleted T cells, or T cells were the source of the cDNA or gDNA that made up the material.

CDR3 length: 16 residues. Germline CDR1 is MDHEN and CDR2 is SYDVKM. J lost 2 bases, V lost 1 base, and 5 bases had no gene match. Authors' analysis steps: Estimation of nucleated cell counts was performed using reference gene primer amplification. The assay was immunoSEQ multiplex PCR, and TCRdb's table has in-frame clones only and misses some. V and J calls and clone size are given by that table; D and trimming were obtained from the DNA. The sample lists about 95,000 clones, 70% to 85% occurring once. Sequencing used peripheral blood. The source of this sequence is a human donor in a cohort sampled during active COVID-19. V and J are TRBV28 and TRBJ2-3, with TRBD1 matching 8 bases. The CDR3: CASSLFGTGNTDTQYF. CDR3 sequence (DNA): TGTGCCAGCAGTTTATTTGGGACAGGAAACACAGATACGCAGTATTTT.